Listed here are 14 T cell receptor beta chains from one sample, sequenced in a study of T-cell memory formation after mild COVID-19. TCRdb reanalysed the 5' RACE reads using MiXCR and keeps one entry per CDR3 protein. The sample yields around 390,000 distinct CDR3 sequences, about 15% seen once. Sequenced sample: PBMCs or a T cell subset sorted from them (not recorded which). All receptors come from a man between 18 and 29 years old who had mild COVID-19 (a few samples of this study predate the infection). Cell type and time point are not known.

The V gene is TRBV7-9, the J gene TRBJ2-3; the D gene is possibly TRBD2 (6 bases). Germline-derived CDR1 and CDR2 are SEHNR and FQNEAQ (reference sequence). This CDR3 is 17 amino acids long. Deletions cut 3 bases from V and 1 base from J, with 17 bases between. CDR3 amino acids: CASSLPPHPGGTDTQYF. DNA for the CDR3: TGTGCCAGCAGCTTGCCACCCCATCCGGGGGGCACAGATACGCAGTATTTT. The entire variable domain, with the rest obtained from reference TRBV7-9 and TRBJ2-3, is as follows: DTGVSQNPRHKITKRGQNVTFRCDPISEHNRLYWYRQTLGQGPEFLTYFQNEAQLEKSRLLSDRFSAERPKGSFSTLEIQRTEQGDSAMYLCASSLPPHPGGTDTQYFGPGTRLTVL.

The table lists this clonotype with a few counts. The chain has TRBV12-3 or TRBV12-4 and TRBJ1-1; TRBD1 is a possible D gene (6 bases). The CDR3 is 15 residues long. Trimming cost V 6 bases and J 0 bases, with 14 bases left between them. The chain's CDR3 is CASSPGTLMNTEAFF. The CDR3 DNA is TGTGCCAGCAGCCCAGGGACACTTATGAACACTGAAGCTTTCTTT.

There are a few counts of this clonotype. The CDR3, as DNA: TGTGCCAGCAGCTTGCCTTCGAGCTCCTACGAGCAGTACGTC. This sequence encodes CASSLPSSSYEQYV. The genes are TRBV5-6 and TRBJ2-7, with unresolved D. The CDR3 length is 14 residues. V was pared by 1 base and J by 0 bases, with 8 bases between. Germline CDR1 is SGHDT and CDR2 is YYEEEE.

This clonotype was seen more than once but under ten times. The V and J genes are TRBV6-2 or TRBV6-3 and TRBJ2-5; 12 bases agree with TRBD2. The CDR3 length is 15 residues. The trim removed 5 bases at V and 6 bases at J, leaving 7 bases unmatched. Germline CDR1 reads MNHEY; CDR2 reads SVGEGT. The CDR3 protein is CASSTLAGGAQTQYF. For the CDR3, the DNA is TGTGCCAGCAGTACACTAGCGGGGGGAGCTCAGACCCAGTACTTC.

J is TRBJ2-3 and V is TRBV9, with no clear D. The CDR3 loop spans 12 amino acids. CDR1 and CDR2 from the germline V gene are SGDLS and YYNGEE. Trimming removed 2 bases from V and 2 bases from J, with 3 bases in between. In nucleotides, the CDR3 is TGTGCCAGCAGCGTGACCACAGATACGCAGTATTTT. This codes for CASSVTTDTQYF.

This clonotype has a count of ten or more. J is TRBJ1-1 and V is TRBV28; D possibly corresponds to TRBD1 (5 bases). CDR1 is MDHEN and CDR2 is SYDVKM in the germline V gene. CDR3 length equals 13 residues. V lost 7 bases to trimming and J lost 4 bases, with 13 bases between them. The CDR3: CASTLYGTTEAFF. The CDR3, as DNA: TGTGCCAGCACCCTATATGGGACCACTGAAGCTTTCTTT.

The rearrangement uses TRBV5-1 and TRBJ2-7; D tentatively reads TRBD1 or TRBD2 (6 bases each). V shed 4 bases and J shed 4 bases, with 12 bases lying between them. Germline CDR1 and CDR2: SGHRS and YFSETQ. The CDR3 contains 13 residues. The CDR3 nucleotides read TGCGCCAGCAGCCGCCGAGGGGGGTACGAGCAGTACTTC. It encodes CASSRRGGYEQYF.

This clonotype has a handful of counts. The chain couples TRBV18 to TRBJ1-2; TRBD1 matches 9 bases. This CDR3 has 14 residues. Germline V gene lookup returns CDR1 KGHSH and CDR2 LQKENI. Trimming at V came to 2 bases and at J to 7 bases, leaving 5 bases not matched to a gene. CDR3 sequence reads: CASSPEQGAPGYTF. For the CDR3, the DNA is TGTGCCAGCTCACCAGAACAGGGGGCGCCTGGCTACACCTTC.

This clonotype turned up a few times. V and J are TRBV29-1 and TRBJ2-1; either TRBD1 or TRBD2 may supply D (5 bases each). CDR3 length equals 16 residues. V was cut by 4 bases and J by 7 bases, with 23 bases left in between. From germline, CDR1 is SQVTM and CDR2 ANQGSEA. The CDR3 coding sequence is TGCAGCGTTGGAGGGGTTGAAAACCGCCGGGGTAATGAGCAGTTCTTC. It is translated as CSVGGVENRRGNEQFF.

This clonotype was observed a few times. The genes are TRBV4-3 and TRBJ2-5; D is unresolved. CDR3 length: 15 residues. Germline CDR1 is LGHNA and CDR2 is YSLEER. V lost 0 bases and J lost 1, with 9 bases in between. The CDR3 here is CASSQDARVQETQYF. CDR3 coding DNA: TGCGCCAGCAGCCAAGATGCAAGGGTCCAAGAGACCCAGTACTTC.

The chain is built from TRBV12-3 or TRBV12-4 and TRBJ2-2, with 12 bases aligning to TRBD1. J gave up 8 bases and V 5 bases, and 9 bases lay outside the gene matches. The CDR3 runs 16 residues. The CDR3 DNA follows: TGTGCCAGCAGTGATAGGGACAGGGGGCGCAGTGGGGAGCTGTTTTTT. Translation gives CASSDRDRGRSGELFF.

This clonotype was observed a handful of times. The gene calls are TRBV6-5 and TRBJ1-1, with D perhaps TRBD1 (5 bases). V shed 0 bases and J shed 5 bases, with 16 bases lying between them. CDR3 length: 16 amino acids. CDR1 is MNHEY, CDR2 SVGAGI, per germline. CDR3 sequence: CASSYSLVRGGTEAFF. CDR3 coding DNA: TGTGCCAGCAGTTACTCGTTAGTCCGGGGGGGGACTGAAGCTTTCTTT.

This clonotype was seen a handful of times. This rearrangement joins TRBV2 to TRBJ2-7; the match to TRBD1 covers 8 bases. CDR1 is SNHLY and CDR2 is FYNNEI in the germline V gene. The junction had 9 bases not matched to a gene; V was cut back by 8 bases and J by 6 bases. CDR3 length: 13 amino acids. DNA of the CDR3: TGTGCCAGCCAAGGGCAGGGGGCCCTCGAGCAGTACGTC. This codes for CASQGQGALEQYV.

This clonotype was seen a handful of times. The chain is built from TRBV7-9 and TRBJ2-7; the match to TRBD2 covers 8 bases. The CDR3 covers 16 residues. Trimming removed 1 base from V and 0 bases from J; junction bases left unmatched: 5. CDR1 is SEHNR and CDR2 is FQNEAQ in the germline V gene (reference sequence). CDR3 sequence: CASSLDLSGDSYEQYF. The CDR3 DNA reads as TGTGCCAGCAGCTTAGACCTTAGCGGGGACTCCTACGAGCAGTACTTC.